Each of the 15 T cell receptor beta chains below was sequenced from the same sample in a study of beta chain features in type 1 diabetes. TCRB transcripts that were expressed got sequenced, as all of the isolated RNA had been reverse transcribed. The data were produced by immunoSEQ multiplex PCR, yet TCRdb's version contains in-frame clones alone and is incomplete. Among a few hundred thousand clones listed, roughly 21% were seen once. The specimen was naive CD4+ T cells from blood. Receptors originate from a woman between 18 and 29 years old in good health.

There are a few counts of this clone. CDR3 residues: CASSVVDGERDGYTF. The CDR3 DNA is TGTGCCAGCAGCGTAGTGGACGGGGAGCGGGATGGCTACACCTTC. The chain joins TRBV9 to TRBJ1-2, with D unclear. The CDR3 extends over 15 amino acids. Germline CDR1 is SGDLS and CDR2 is YYNGEE. V lost 0 bases to trimming and J lost 6 bases, with 15 bases between them.

This clone was observed a few times. V is TRBV5-1 and J is TRBJ1-2, with 7 bases lining up with TRBD1. With 0 bases clipped from V and 7 bases from J, the junction kept 6 bases outside the gene matches. This CDR3 region has 14 residues. CDR1 is SGHRS, CDR2 YFSETQ, per germline. The CDR3, as DNA: TGCGCCAGCAGCTTGGGCCAGGGGGATAGTGGCTACACCTTC. Protein: CASSLGQGDSGYTF.

The CDR3 loop is CASSYQGQVVYEQYF. CDR3 coding DNA: TGTGCCAGCAGTTACCAAGGACAGGTCGTTTACGAGCAGTACTTC. The chain joins TRBV6-5 to TRBJ2-7, with 7 bases that match TRBD1. There are 15 residues in the CDR3. CDR1 and CDR2 from the germline V gene are MNHEY and SVGAGI. V gave up 2 bases and J gave up 4 bases; unmatched junction bases: 8.

The chain uses TRBV29-1 and TRBJ2-1; the match to TRBD2 covers 13 bases. V lost 4 bases, J lost 2 bases, and 5 bases stayed unmatched. CDR1 SQVTM and CDR2 ANQGSEA come from the germline V gene. The CDR3 sequence is 16 residues long. CDR3 loop: CSVGLAGGMAYNEQFF. For the CDR3, the DNA is TGCAGCGTTGGACTAGCGGGAGGTATGGCCTACAATGAGCAGTTCTTC.

The V call is TRBV7-3, the J call TRBJ1-6, with D possibly being TRBD1 (6 bases). V lost 2 bases to trimming and J lost 7 bases, with 9 bases between them. Germline CDR1 and CDR2: SGHTA and FQGTGA. The CDR3 extends over 14 amino acids. Here the CDR3 DNA reads TGTGCCAGCAGCTTACACAGGGCAAATTCACCCCTCCACTTT. Translation: CASSLHRANSPLHF.

This clone was counted only a few times. The chain is built from TRBV5-1 and TRBJ2-7; D may be TRBD2 (5 bases). The CDR3 covers 14 residues. Trimming took off 2 bases at V and 4 bases at J, with 13 bases between the two ends. CDR1 SGHRS and CDR2 YFSETQ come from the germline V gene. The CDR3 region has the DNA TGCGCCAGCAGCTTACGAGCGGAGCGATACGAGCAGTACTTC. It yields the protein CASSLRAERYEQYF.

The chain has TRBV30 and TRBJ2-3, with D possibly being TRBD1 (5 bases). The CDR3 is 12 residues long. V was cut by 7 bases and J by 3 bases, with 11 bases left in between. Germline CDR1 is GTSNPN and CDR2 is SVGIG (reference sequence). DNA for the CDR3: TGTGCCTACAGGTTAGGGACAGATACGCAGTATTTT. Translation: CAYRLGTDTQYF.

This clone was seen a few times. The chain employs TRBV29-1 and TRBJ2-1, with 11 bases aligning to TRBD2. Germline V CDR1 and CDR2: SQVTM, ANQGSEA. The CDR3 runs 16 residues. Trimming at V came to 4 bases and at J to 9 bases, leaving 14 bases not matched to a gene. CDR3 amino acids: CSVGESSGRPGGEQFF. CDR3 DNA sequence: TGCAGCGTTGGCGAATCTAGCGGGAGGCCAGGAGGTGAGCAGTTCTTC.

The table lists this clone with a few counts. V is TRBV18 and J is TRBJ2-7; 7 bases are a match to TRBD2. This CDR3 has 16 residues. The J segment lost 2 bases and the V segment lost 5 bases, leaving 12 bases of the junction unmatched. The germline gives CDR1 KGHSH, CDR2 LQKENI. DNA for the CDR3: TGTGCCAGCTCAGCCTACGGGACTACGAAAACCTACGAGCAGTACTTC. Residues: CASSAYGTTKTYEQYF. Full variable domain (rest looked up from reference TRBV18 and TRBJ2-7): NAGVMQNPRHLVRRRGQEARLRCSPMKGHSHVYWYRQLPEEGLKFMVYLQKENIIDESGMPKERFSAEFPKEGPSILRIQQVVRGDSAAYFCASSAYGTTKTYEQYFGPGTRLTVT.

V is TRBV4-1 and J is TRBJ2-2; the match to TRBD1 covers 9 bases. Germline V lookup: CDR1 MGHRA, CDR2 YSYEKL. V shed 4 bases and J 4 bases; nucleotides not matched to a gene: 10. This CDR3 is built from 17 residues. CDR3 amino acids: CASSPRGQGMGTGELFF. The CDR3 nucleotides read TGCGCCAGCAGCCCCCGGGGACAGGGAATGGGCACCGGGGAGCTGTTTTTT.

This clone appeared a few times. The chain uses TRBV15 and TRBJ1-5; 7 bases are shared with TRBD1. The V segment lost 1 base and the J segment 8 bases; nucleotides outside the gene matches: 8. Germline V CDR1 and CDR2: LNHNV, YYDKDF (reference sequence). The CDR3 sequence is 15 residues long. CDR3 DNA sequence: TGTGCCACCAGCAGAGTCATAGGGGGCGAGGAGCCCCAGCATTTT. Protein: CATSRVIGGEEPQHF. Supplemented by reference TRBV15 and TRBJ1-5, the full variable domain reads DAMVIQNPRYQVTQFGKPVTLSCSQTLNHNVMYWYQQKSSQAPKLLFHYYDKDFNNEADTPDNFQSRRPNTSFCFLDIRSPGLGDTAMYLCATSRVIGGEEPQHFGDGTRLSIL.

The rearrangement links TRBV11-1 to TRBJ1-2; 8 nucleotides align to TRBD1. With V trimmed by 5 bases and J by 3 bases, 5 bases remained unmatched. The length of the CDR3 is 14 residues. The V gene's germline CDR1 is SGHAT and CDR2 FQDESV (reference sequence). The CDR3 DNA follows: TGTGCCAGCAGCCGTACGACAGGGGACTATGGCTACACCTTC. Its translation: CASSRTTGDYGYTF.

This clone has only one observation. The genes are TRBV7-9 and TRBJ2-5, with D perhaps matching TRBD2 (6 bases). CDR3 size: 18 residues. Germline V gene lookup returns CDR1 SEHNR and CDR2 FQNEAQ (reference sequence). The germline V and J ends were trimmed by 3 bases and 0 bases, with 20 bases remaining between them. The CDR3 spells CASSFGTAAKRYQETQYF. For the CDR3, the DNA is TGTGCCAGCAGCTTCGGGACTGCCGCCAAAAGGTACCAAGAGACCCAGTACTTC.

This rearrangement joins TRBV5-1 to TRBJ2-7, with D perhaps matching TRBD1 (5 bases). The CDR3 runs 14 residues. V lost 4 bases, J lost 2 bases, and 13 bases lay in between. Germline V lookup: CDR1 SGHRS, CDR2 YFSETQ. The CDR3 nucleotides read TGCGCCAGCAGCCCGAGTCCAGGGACCTACGAGCAGTACTTC. As protein: CASSPSPGTYEQYF.

The rearrangement joins TRBV6-5 to TRBJ1-4, with 8 nucleotides matching TRBD1. The CDR3 has 14 residues. V lost 4 bases to trimming and J lost 3 bases; unmatched junction nucleotides: 1. Germline CDR1 is MNHEY and CDR2 is SVGAGI. The CDR3 region has the DNA TGTGCCAGCAGTTCGACAGGGGCTAATGAAAAACTGTTTTTT. Translation gives CASSSTGANEKLFF.